This is a list of T cell receptor beta chains from one sample in a study of early stage breast cancer tumors. Generated by immunoSEQ multiplex PCR, the TCRdb table keeps only in-frame clones and is missing some. The sample contains around 48,000 clones, around 90% of which appear only once. The material sequenced was blood. The receptors stem from a person aged 65-85 years with breast cancer. The CDR3 runs from the conserved cysteine through the conserved F or W. A D gene is named only where the DNA matches it firmly. For some rows the clone size is stated as once, few or many, or as a class when expanded; others skip it.

>TRBD2|TRBJ2-7|.|TRBV7-2
TGTGCCAGCAGCTTAGGAGTTAGCGGGAGTAGTGCCGCCTACGAGCAGTACTTC
CASSLGVSGSSAAYEQYF
>TRBD1|TRBJ1-1|.|TRBV5-1
TGCGCCAGCAGCGCCCGGGCCTTGCGGGACAGGGTCACTGAAGCTTTCTTT
CASSARALRDRVTEAFF
>TRBD2|TRBJ2-4|.|TRBV11-2
TGTGCCAGCAGCTTATTAACTAGCGGGGTAAACATTCAGTACTTC
CASSLLTSGVNIQYF
>TRBD1|TRBJ2-7|few|TRBV28
TGTGCCAGCAGTTCCCCCTTGACAGGGCCCTACGAGCAGTACTTC
CASSSPLTGPYEQYF
>TRBD1|TRBJ2-3|.|TRBV4-2
TGTGCCAGCAGGCAATTGACAGGGGCTGGCACAGATACGCAGTATTTT
CASRQLTGAGTDTQYF
>TRBD2|TRBJ2-1|.|TRBV7-9
TGTGCCAGCAGCGCCCGACTAGCAGATTACAATGAGCAGTTCTTC
CASSARLADYNEQFF
>.|TRBJ1-5|.|TRBV6-1
TGTGCCAGCAGTGGGAACCAGGGGCCCCAGCCCCAGCATTTT
CASSGNQGPQPQHF
>TRBD1|TRBJ1-4|.|TRBV18
TGTGCCAGCTCACCGACAGGGGTTAATGAAAAACTGTTTTTT
CASSPTGVNEKLFF
>TRBD2|TRBJ2-1|.|TRBV9
TGTGCCAGCAGCGTAAGAGCGGGGGGGCTCGGTGAGCAGTTCTTC
CASSVRAGGLGEQFF
>TRBD1|TRBJ1-4|.|TRBV30
TGTGCCTGGACCACAGGGGTGCTAGACAATGAAAAACTGTTTTTT
CAWTTGVLDNEKLFF
>TRBD1|TRBJ2-1|.|TRBV18
TGTGCCAGCTCACCAGGGACAGCGAAGGATGAGCAGTTCTTC
CASSPGTAKDEQFF
>.|TRBJ2-1|.|TRBV19
TGTGCCAGTATGGACTCCCCCTACAATGAGCAGTTCTTC
CASMDSPYNEQFF
>.|TRBJ2-1|.|TRBV10-3
TGTGCCATCAGTGATCCCTTTCGACAGACCGATGAGCAGTTCTTC
CAISDPFRQTDEQFF
>.|TRBJ1-2|.|TRBV29-1
TGCAGCGTTTCGGGACCTACGGGGGTCGACGGCTACACCTTC
CSVSGPTGVDGYTF
>TRBD1|TRBJ2-2|.|TRBV11-2
TGTGCCAGCAGCTTAGGACAGGGCACCGGGGAGCTGTTTTTT
CASSLGQGTGELFF
>.|TRBJ1-1|.|TRBV9
TGTGCCAGCAGCGTAGAGCCTAACACTGAAGCTTTCTTT
CASSVEPNTEAFF
>.|TRBJ1-1|.|TRBV5-5
TGTGCCAGCAGCTTGGTGCCGGTCACTCTGGTCACTGAAGCTTTCTTT
CASSLVPVTLVTEAFF
>TRBD1|TRBJ2-3|.|TRBV5-1
TGCGCCAGCAGCCCCACTGGTTCAGGGGGCTTGGCAGATACGCAGTATTTT
CASSPTGSGGLADTQYF
>TRBD2|TRBJ2-5|few|TRBV7-2
TGTGCCAGCAGCGGGACTAGCGGGAGTCGGCAAGAGACCCAGTACTTC
CASSGTSGSRQETQYF
>.|TRBJ1-1|.|TRBV6-5
TGTGCCAGCAGCCTTCACATGAACACTGAAGCTTTCTTT
CASSLHMNTEAFF
>.|TRBJ1-5|.|TRBV28
TGTGCCAGCAGTCATGGAGGACAGACTTTCAATCAGCCCCAGCATTTT
CASSHGGQTFNQPQHF
>.|TRBJ2-1|.|TRBV4-3
TGCGCCAGCAGCCAAGGACTGGACTCCTACAATGAGCAGTTCTTC
CASSQGLDSYNEQFF
>TRBD1|TRBJ1-2|.|TRBV2
TGTGCCAGCAGTTACACACACGGGACAGGTTATGGCTACACCTTC
CASSYTHGTGYGYTF
>.|TRBJ2-1|few|TRBV19
TGTGCCAGTAGTAATCTAGCGTCGTCCTACAATGAGCAGTTCTTC
CASSNLASSYNEQFF
>TRBD1|TRBJ1-1|.|TRBV27
TGTGCCAGCAGCAGGGGACAGCTTAACACTGAAGCTTTCTTT
CASSRGQLNTEAFF
>TRBD2|TRBJ2-5|.|TRBV6-1
TGTGCCAGCAGTCCACTAGCGGGAGGGGAGACCCAGTACTTC
CASSPLAGGETQYF
>TRBD1|TRBJ2-2|.|TRBV5-1
TGCGCCAGCAGCGGACAGGGTCCGAACACCGGGGAGCTGTTTTTT
CASSGQGPNTGELFF
>TRBD1|TRBJ1-1|.|TRBV9
TGTGCCAGCAGCGTCGGGACAGGGTCGAACACTGAAGCTTTCTTT
CASSVGTGSNTEAFF
>TRBD2|TRBJ2-2|.|TRBV18
TGTGCCAGCTCACTCAAGCGGGGTTTCACCGGGGAGCTGTTTTTT
CASSLKRGFTGELFF
>.|TRBJ2-7|few|TRBV5-5
TGTGCCAGCAGCTCACAAAACAACTACGAGCAGTACTTC
CASSSQNNYEQYF
>.|TRBJ2-7|.|TRBV16
TGTGCCAGCAGCCAAAGACAGGTCCACGAGCAGTACTTC
CASSQRQVHEQYF
>TRBD1|TRBJ1-2|.|TRBV28
TGTGCCAGCACCCCTCATCGGGGACAGGGGGGTGGCTACACCTTC
CASTPHRGQGGGYTF
>TRBD2|TRBJ2-2|.|TRBV9
TGTGCCAGCAGCGTTCCTCTTAGCGGGGGGGAGGACACCGGGGAGCTGTTTTTT
CASSVPLSGGEDTGELFF
>.|TRBJ2-6|.|TRBV7-3
TGTGCCAGCAGCACGCCAGGGCGCCGGGCCAACGTCCTGACTTTC
CASSTPGRRANVLTF